The rows below give T cell receptor beta chains drawn from one sample of a study of cytomegalovirus exposure and HLA in healthy donors. Assay: immunoSEQ multiplex PCR; the TCRdb copy retains only in-frame clones and omits some. The sample has roughly 140,000 clones, 9.4% seen once. Sequencing input: PBMCs. All receptors come from a male donor in good health and CMV-seronegative. CDR3s include the opening cysteine and the closing phenylalanine or tryptophan. Fields, in order: CDR3 protein, CDR3 DNA, D gene, V gene, J gene, clone size. D genes are given only for firm matches. The size entry is marked missing in some rows and otherwise reads once, few, many or a size class.

CASSPNEGLAEAFF	TGTGCCAGCTCCCCAAACGAGGGCCTAGCTGAAGCTTTCTTT	-	TRBV18	TRBJ1-1	few
CASSQKERQTYEQYF	TGTGCCAGCAGCCAAAAAGAAAGACAGACCTACGAGCAGTACTTC	-	TRBV5-4	TRBJ2-7	few
CASSGGLAGGARRKNEQFF	TGTGCCAGTAGTGGGGGACTAGCGGGAGGGGCTCGTCGTAAAAATGAGCAGTTCTTC	TRBD2	TRBV19	TRBJ2-1	few
CAYAHLVGGGQTDTQYF	TGTGCCTACGCCCACCTTGTAGGCGGGGGGCAGACAGATACGCAGTATTTT	TRBD2	TRBV5-6	TRBJ2-3	few
CASSPSGESSYNEQFF	TGTGCCAGCTCACCTAGCGGGGAGAGCTCCTACAATGAGCAGTTCTTC	TRBD2	TRBV18	TRBJ2-1	-
CASSTDGDSGNTIYF	TGTGCCAGCAGCACCGACGGGGACTCTGGAAACACCATATATTTT	-	TRBV5-8	TRBJ1-3	-
CASLLHRGGGGELFF	TGTGCCAGCCTTCTTCACCGGGGAGGGGGCGGGGAGCTGTTTTTT	-	TRBV28	TRBJ2-2	-
CATSRDLEVNEQYF	TGTGCCACCAGCAGAGATCTAGAGGTGAACGAGCAGTACTTC	-	TRBV15	TRBJ2-7	few
CASSLAGTGDSPLHF	TGTGCCAGCAGTTTAGCCGGGACAGGGGATTCACCCCTCCACTTT	TRBD1	TRBV27	TRBJ1-6	-
CASSLSIAAVGEGYTF	TGTGCCAGCAGTTTATCGATCGCGGCAGTGGGAGAGGGCTACACCTTC	-	TRBV27	TRBJ1-2	-
CASSSGQGNTGELFF	TGCGCCAGCAGCTCGGGACAGGGGAACACCGGGGAGCTGTTTTTT	TRBD1	TRBV5-1	TRBJ2-2	-
CASSLLDTQYF	TGTGCCAGCAGCCTACTAGATACGCAGTATTTT	-	TRBV2	TRBJ2-3	-
CASSPRQVVTYEQYF	TGTGCCAGCAGCCCTCGACAGGTAGTCACCTACGAGCAGTACTTC	-	TRBV5-8	TRBJ2-7	few
CASGSGSDGKDTQYF	TGTGCCAGCGGTAGCGGGTCCGACGGTAAAGATACGCAGTATTTT	TRBD2	TRBV4-2	TRBJ2-3	-
CASSLTGTNYGYTF	TGTGCCAGCAGTTTAACGGGGACAAACTATGGCTACACCTTC	-	TRBV27	TRBJ1-2	-
CASSRTSGYEQYF	TGTGCCAGCAGTCGGACTAGCGGGTACGAGCAGTACTTC	TRBD2	TRBV27	TRBJ2-7	-
CASSEQGRGTYEQYF	TGTGCCAGCAGTGAACAGGGACGGGGGACCTACGAGCAGTACTTC	-	TRBV2	TRBJ2-7	-
CATSRDRGNDEQYF	TGTGCCACCTCCCGGGACAGGGGAAATGACGAGCAGTACTTC	TRBD1	TRBV10-3	TRBJ2-7	few
CASSQVEGAGETQYF	TGCGCCAGCAGCCAAGTGGAGGGGGCGGGAGAGACCCAGTACTTC	-	TRBV4-3	TRBJ2-5	-
CASSQEQGVKVEAFF	TGCGCCAGCAGCCAAGAACAGGGAGTTAAGGTTGAAGCTTTCTTT	-	TRBV4-3	TRBJ1-1	few
CASSLVRGETQYF	TGTGCCAGCAGCTTAGTCCGCGGCGAGACCCAGTACTTC	-	TRBV7-2	TRBJ2-5	-
CASGEAGGDNEQFF	TGTGCCAGCGGAGAAGCAGGAGGTGACAATGAGCAGTTCTTC	-	TRBV28	TRBJ2-1	few
CASSPERVRVTNEKLFF	TGTGCCAGCAGCCCGGAGAGGGTACGAGTGACTAATGAAAAACTGTTTTTT	-	TRBV7-2	TRBJ1-4	-
CASSLKGQRGSSNQPQHF	TGTGCCAGCAGCTTAAAGGGACAGCGAGGTTCGAGCAATCAGCCCCAGCATTTT	TRBD1	TRBV11-1	TRBJ1-5	-
CASSLQGHYEQYF	TGTGCCAGCAGTTTACAGGGGCACTACGAGCAGTACTTC	-	TRBV27	TRBJ2-7	-
CASSLRRTEETQYF	TGTGCCAGCAGCTTGCGGAGGACCGAAGAGACCCAGTACTTC	-	TRBV5-4	TRBJ2-5	-
CASSLQGDIYGYTF	TGTGCCAGCAGTTTACAGGGGGATATCTATGGCTACACCTTC	TRBD1	TRBV28	TRBJ1-2	-
CAWSGTGGIYGYTF	TGTGCCTGGAGTGGGACAGGGGGAATCTATGGCTACACCTTC	TRBD1	TRBV30	TRBJ1-2	-
CAWSGVNYGYTF	TGTGCCTGGAGTGGAGTTAACTATGGCTACACCTTC	-	TRBV30	TRBJ1-2	-
CASSDGQGTNEKLFF	TGTGCCAGCAGTGACGGACAGGGTACTAATGAAAAACTGTTTTTT	TRBD1	TRBV9	TRBJ1-4	few
CASSVGRGPYEQYF	TGTGCCAGCAGCGTAGGCAGGGGGCCCTACGAGCAGTACTTC	TRBD1	TRBV9	TRBJ2-7	-
CASSLASGGSDTQYF	TGTGCCAGCAGCTTAGCCAGCGGGGGCTCAGATACGCAGTATTTT	TRBD2	TRBV7-2	TRBJ2-3	-
CASSPLRETEAFF	TGTGCCAGCAGCCCCCTAAGGGAGACTGAAGCTTTCTTT	-	TRBV7-2	TRBJ1-1	-
CASSYSRGYEQYF	TGTGCCAGCAGTTACTCCCGGGGCTACGAGCAGTACTTC	-	TRBV6-6	TRBJ2-7	few
CASSLVEGRVTDTQYF	TGTGCCAGCAGCTTAGTTGAGGGGAGGGTGACAGATACGCAGTATTTT	TRBD2	TRBV7-9	TRBJ2-3	-
CASSSEDKYYGYTF	TGTGCCAGCAGTTCCGAGGACAAATACTATGGCTACACCTTC	-	TRBV28	TRBJ1-2	once
CASSFGDRNTGELFF	TGCGCCAGCAGCTTTGGTGACAGGAACACCGGGGAGCTGTTTTTT	-	TRBV5-1	TRBJ2-2	few
CASSLVITGGEQYF	TGTGCCAGCAGCTTAGTAATTACAGGGGGCGAGCAGTACTTC	TRBD1	TRBV11-2	TRBJ2-7	-
CASSKDRGWTEAFF	TGTGCCAGTAGTAAAGACAGGGGTTGGACTGAAGCTTTCTTT	TRBD1	TRBV19	TRBJ1-1	-
CASSRQGANTGELFF	TGCGCCAGCAGCCGACAGGGGGCGAACACCGGGGAGCTGTTTTTT	TRBD1	TRBV4-1	TRBJ2-2	few
CASSPPRAYGNQSQHF	TGTGCCAGCAGCCCACCCAGGGCCTATGGCAATCAGTCCCAGCATTTT	-	TRBV28	TRBJ1-5	-
CASSLAGQSSYEQYF	TGTGCCAGCAGCCTAGCGGGCCAGAGCTCCTACGAGCAGTACTTC	TRBD2	TRBV27	TRBJ2-7	-